The table lists the clone carrying this TCR beta chain with a few counts. Antigen specificity is unknown. The source of the sample is a study of T cells in Graves' hyperthyroidism and ophthalmopathy. Findings and caveats of the study: Blood also showed most of the thyroid clonotypes that were expanded above 0.001.

Germline V lookup: CDR1 MNHNS, CDR2 SASEGT. Trimming removed 7 bases at V and 1 base at J, with 16 bases between. The CDR3 totals 15 residues. RNA transcripts provided the source from which TCR beta CDR3 regions were amplified. A first-round RT-PCR of the TCR CDR3 used the HTBI primer set. TCRdb analysed the multiplex PCR reads with MiXCR anew, one entry per CDR3 protein. Of 270,000 or so distinct CDR3 sequences listed, over 12% were seen once; the top ten hold about 30%. Patients aged 18 to 65 had newly diagnosed hyperthyroidism that had lasted under 2 months. This TCR came from a woman between 50 and 59 years old with Graves' hyperthyroidism that later progressed to Graves' ophthalmopathy. Sequenced material: blood. This sequence joins TRBV6-1 and TRBJ2-5, with D perhaps assigned TRBD1 or TRBD2 (6 bases each). The CDR3 reads CASTRGGRLQETQYF. The CDR3 region has the DNA TGTGCCAGCACTAGAGGGGGGAGACTCCAAGAGACCCAGTACTTC.